This T cell receptor (beta chain) was captured in a study of blood T cell repertoires in COVID-19. Across the study: T cells, B-cell-depleted T cells, or PBMCs supplied cDNA or gDNA.

Original processing methods: Amplifying reference gene primers gave estimates of nucleated cell counts. Measured with immunoSEQ multiplex PCR; TCRdb has only the in-frame clones, and not every one. D and trimming were read from the DNA, whereas the V and J calls and clone size are those reported in that table. The sample holds more than 200,000 clones, about 86% seen once. V gave up 4 bases and J gave up 4 bases; unmatched junction bases: 7. The CDR3 runs to 15 residues. Germline-derived CDR1 and CDR2 are LNHDA and SQIVND (reference sequence). This sequence was found in a man aged 35-49 years with active or convalescent COVID-19. The gene calls are TRBV19 and TRBJ1-1; 9 bases line up with TRBD1. The specimen sequenced was peripheral blood. CDR3 nucleotides: TGTGCCAGTAGTAGAGGGGACAGGGTGTCCACTGAAGCTTTCTTT. This encodes CASSRGDRVSTEAFF.